The 12 T cell receptor beta chains below come from one sample, sequenced in a study of blood T cells in healthy people across ages. Next came a second PCR, run for about 6 to 11 cycles, which used a sample-barcoded 5' primer along with a J-beta primer mix. TCRdb itself ran the 5' RACE reads through MiXCR, one entry per CDR3 protein. The sample lists more than 500,000 distinct CDR3 sequences; roughly a quarter were seen once. The same data also contributed to another study, on T cells of mothers and their children.

Material for sequencing was blood. The receptor source for this set is a boy younger than 10 in good health.

The chain recombines TRBV7-6 with TRBJ2-5; D unclear. CDR1 and CDR2 from the germline V gene are SGHVS and FNYEAQ. The V end lost 2 bases, the J end lost 2 bases, and 12 bases lay between the germline ends. There are 15 residues in the CDR3. CDR3 in amino acids: CASSLRIGPQETQYF. Written as DNA, the CDR3 is TGTGCCAGCAGCTTAAGGATAGGACCGCAAGAGACCCAGTACTTC.

This clonotype was counted only a few times. J is TRBJ2-5 and V is TRBV14, with 12 positions matching TRBD2. CDR1 SGHDN and CDR2 FVKESK come from the germline V gene. Trimming at V came to 4 bases and at J to 4 bases, leaving 7 bases not matched to a gene. The CDR3 is 16 residues long. The CDR3 loop reads CASSPQLAGGIETQYF. Written as DNA, the CDR3 is TGTGCCAGCAGCCCACAACTAGCGGGAGGTATAGAGACCCAGTACTTC.

The chain uses TRBV6-5 and TRBJ2-5; perhaps TRBD1 as D (5 bases). The germline V gene has CDR1 MNHEY and CDR2 SVGAGI. V was trimmed by 6 bases and J by 1 base, leaving 12 bases between them. CDR3 length equals 14 residues. DNA of the CDR3: TGTGCCAGCAGGGCAGATCAGGGCCAAGAGACCCAGTACTTC. Its translation is CASRADQGQETQYF.

The genes are TRBV19 and TRBJ1-1; the D is unclear. Trimming took 6 bases from V and 5 from J, leaving 16 bases between them. Germline V lookup: CDR1 LNHDA, CDR2 SQIVND (reference sequence). The CDR3 runs to 14 residues. The CDR3 is CASRVREVRTEAFF. The CDR3 nucleotides are TGTGCCAGTAGGGTCCGGGAGGTAAGGACTGAAGCTTTCTTT.

Only a few counts were recorded for this clonotype. The chain uses TRBV7-3 and TRBJ1-1; perhaps TRBD1 as D (5 bases). This CDR3 comprises 14 residues. The germline CDR1 and CDR2 sequences are SGHTA and FQGTGA. V was cut by 3 bases and J by 1 base, with 9 bases left in between. The CDR3 loop is CASSLTARNTEAFF. CDR3 DNA: TGTGCCAGCAGCTTGACAGCGAGGAACACTGAAGCTTTCTTT.

The chain joins TRBV7-2 to TRBJ2-7, with 9 nucleotides matching TRBD2. The CDR3 is 16 amino acids. The germline V gene encodes CDR1 SGHTA and CDR2 FQGNSA. The junction had 8 bases not matched to a gene; V was cut back by 0 bases and J by 5 bases. For the CDR3, the DNA is TGTGCCAGCAGCTTAGCGCAGGGACTAGCCACCGACGAGCAGTACTTC. Protein: CASSLAQGLATDEQYF. The variable domain in full, completed from reference TRBV7-2 and TRBJ2-7, reads GAGVSQSPSNKVTEKGKDVELRCDPISGHTALYWYRQSLGQGLEFLIYFQGNSAPDKSGLPSDRFSAERTGGSVSTLTIQRTQQEDSAVYLCASSLAQGLATDEQYFGPGTRLTVT.

J is TRBJ1-2 and V is TRBV28; 7 positions agree with TRBD1. CDR1 and CDR2 from the germline V gene are MDHEN and SYDVKM. CDR3 length: 13 residues. The ends lost 6 bases at V and 4 bases at J; junction bases unmatched: 5. The CDR3 DNA sequence: TGTGCCAGCAGGTCACAGGGGCCCTATGGCTACACCTTC. Amino acids: CASRSQGPYGYTF.

As concerns this clonotype: Germline is not matched at one junction end, which may reflect a read error. V gene TRBV5-1 combines with J gene TRBJ2-6; D may correspond to TRBD1 or TRBD2 (6 bases each). The CDR3 totals 16 residues. Germline V gene sequence: CDR1 SGHRS, CDR2 YFSETQ. The CDR3 here is CASSLAGAGGASVLTF. The CDR3 DNA is TGCGCCAGCAGCTTGGCGGGGGCTGGTGGGGCCAGCGTCCTGACTTTC.

This clonotype was counted only a few times. The J gene is TRBJ2-1, the V gene TRBV7-9; 11 bases map to TRBD2. CDR3 length: 18 residues. Trimming at V came to 5 bases and at J to 6 bases, leaving 15 bases not matched to a gene. CDR1 and CDR2 from the germline V gene are SEHNR and FQNEAQ (reference sequence). DNA of the CDR3: TGTGCCAGCAGCGATACCCCCGGGACTAGCGGACGGGTCAATGAGCAGTTCTTC. Translation gives CASSDTPGTSGRVNEQFF.

This clonotype was found once. The chain has TRBV5-1 and TRBJ2-7, with D tentatively TRBD1 or TRBD2 (5 bases each). This CDR3 is built from 14 residues. V was trimmed by 0 bases and J by 3 bases, leaving 10 bases between them. Germline CDR1 is SGHRS and CDR2 is YFSETQ. CDR3 sequence (DNA): TGCGCCAGCAGCTTGGAAGTGGGGGACTACGAGCAGTACTTC. Amino acids: CASSLEVGDYEQYF.

The V and J genes are TRBV12-3 or TRBV12-4 and TRBJ1-1, with D hard to call. CDR3 length: 14 residues. Trimming removed 2 bases at V and 0 bases at J, with 7 bases between. CDR3 in amino acids: CASSLRIMNTEAFF. The CDR3 DNA sequence: TGTGCCAGCAGTTTAAGGATAATGAACACTGAAGCTTTCTTT.

This clonotype was seen only a few times. The CDR3 protein is CASTPRGTYEQYF. DNA for the CDR3: TGTGCCAGCACCCCGAGGGGGACCTACGAGCAGTACTTC. The gene calls are TRBV6-5 and TRBJ2-7, with a weak D call TRBD1 (6 bases). The CDR3 runs 13 residues. Trimming took off 7 bases at V and 2 bases at J, with 12 bases between the two ends. Germline lookup yields CDR1 MNHEY and CDR2 SVGAGI.